Presented here are 3 T cell receptor beta chains from one specimen sequenced in a study of shared clonotypes between healthy human individuals. The method was immunoSEQ multiplex PCR; TCRdb's version includes in-frame clones alone and lacks a portion of them. This sample has nearly 2 million clones; around 96% occur once, and the top ten carry 1.2%. Cells designated naive CD8 were CD45RO-negative and were positively selected for CCR7, with terminally differentiated effector memory CD45RA+ cells excluded. The sample consisted of naive CD8+ T cells sorted from blood. The receptor set was obtained from a man between 18 and 35 years old in good health.

The V gene is TRBV7-2, the J gene TRBJ1-1; D may be TRBD1 (5 bases). The CDR3 is 15 amino acids. Germline V gives CDR1 SGHTA, CDR2 FQGNSA. V gave up 2 bases and J gave up 3 bases, with 13 bases separating them. In DNA, the CDR3 is TGTGCCAGCAGCTTATGGGGAGGGGAATACACTGAAGCTTTCTTT. Its translation: CASSLWGGEYTEAFF. Based on the CDR3 plus reference TRBV7-2 and TRBJ1-1, the full variable domain is GAGVSQSPSNKVTEKGKDVELRCDPISGHTALYWYRQSLGQGLEFLIYFQGNSAPDKSGLPSDRFSAERTGGSVSTLTIQRTQQEDSAVYLCASSLWGGEYTEAFFGQGTRLTVV.

This sequence joins TRBV4-1 and TRBJ1-6; 9 nucleotides match TRBD1. Unmatched junction bases numbered 8, after V lost 0 bases and J lost 11 bases. The CDR3 runs to 16 residues. Per the germline V gene, CDR1 is MGHRA and CDR2 is YSYEKL. The CDR3 nucleotides are TGCGCCAGCAGCCAAGATCCGGGACAGGGAATTCCACCCCTCCACTTT. As protein: CASSQDPGQGIPPLHF.

The chain is built from TRBV11-2 and TRBJ1-4; D might be TRBD1 (6 bases). Deletions cut 5 bases from V and 5 bases from J, with 12 bases between. Germline values: CDR1 SGHAT, CDR2 FQNNGV. The CDR3 consists of 14 residues. The CDR3 loop reads CASSQSGANEKLFF. CDR3 nucleotide sequence: TGTGCCAGCAGCCAATCAGGGGCCAATGAAAAACTGTTTTTT.